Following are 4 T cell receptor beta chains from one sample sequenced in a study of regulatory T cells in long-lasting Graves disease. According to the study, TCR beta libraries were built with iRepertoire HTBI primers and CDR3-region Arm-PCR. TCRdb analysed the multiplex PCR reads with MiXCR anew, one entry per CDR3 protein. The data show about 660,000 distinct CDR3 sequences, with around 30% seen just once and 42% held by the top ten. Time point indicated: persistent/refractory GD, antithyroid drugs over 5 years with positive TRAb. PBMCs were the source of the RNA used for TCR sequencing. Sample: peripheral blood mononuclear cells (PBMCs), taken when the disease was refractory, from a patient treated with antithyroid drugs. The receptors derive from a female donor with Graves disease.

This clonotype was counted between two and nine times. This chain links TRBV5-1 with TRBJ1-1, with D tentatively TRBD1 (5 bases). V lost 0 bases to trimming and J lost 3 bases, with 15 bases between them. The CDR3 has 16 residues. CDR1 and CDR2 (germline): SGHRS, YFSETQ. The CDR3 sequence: CASSLGLRGRDTEAFF. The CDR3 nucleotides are TGCGCCAGCAGCTTGGGCCTGAGGGGCAGGGACACTGAAGCTTTCTTT.

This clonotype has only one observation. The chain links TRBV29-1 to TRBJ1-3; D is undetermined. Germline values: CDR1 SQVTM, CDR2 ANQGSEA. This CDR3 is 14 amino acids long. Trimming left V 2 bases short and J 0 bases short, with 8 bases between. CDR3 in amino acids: CSVEWALSGNTIYF. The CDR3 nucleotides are TGCAGCGTTGAATGGGCCCTCTCTGGAAACACCATATATTTT. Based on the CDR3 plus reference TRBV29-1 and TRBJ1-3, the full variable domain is SAVISQKPSRDICQRGTSLTIQCQVDSQVTMMFWYRQQPGQSLTLIATANQGSEATYESGFVIDKFPISRPNLTFSTLTVSNMSPEDSSIYLCSVEWALSGNTIYFGEGSWLTVV.

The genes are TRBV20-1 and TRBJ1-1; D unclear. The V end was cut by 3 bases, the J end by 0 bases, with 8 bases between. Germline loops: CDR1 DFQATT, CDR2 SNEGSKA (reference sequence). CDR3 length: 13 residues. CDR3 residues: CSASDKMNTEAFF. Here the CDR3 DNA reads TGCAGTGCTAGCGACAAAATGAACACTGAAGCTTTCTTT.

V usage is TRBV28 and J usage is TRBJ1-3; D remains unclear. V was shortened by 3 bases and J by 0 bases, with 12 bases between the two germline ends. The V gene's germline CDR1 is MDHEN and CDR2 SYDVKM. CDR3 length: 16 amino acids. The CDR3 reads CASSLYSLISGNTIYF. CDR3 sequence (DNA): TGTGCCAGCAGTTTGTATTCCCTGATCTCTGGAAACACCATATATTTT.